This T cell receptor (beta chain) was profiled in a study of T-cell reconstitution after alpha-beta-depleted transplantation in children. Unique molecular identifiers were used in preparing the TCRbeta library. TCRdb reprocessed the PCR reads with MiXCR, giving one entry per CDR3 protein. This repertoire shows roughly 500,000 distinct CDR3 sequences, 30% to 35% found once; its top ten account for 2% to 3%. CDR3 length: 15 amino acids. The V and J ends lost 3 bases and 6 bases respectively, with 15 bases between them. The chain joins TRBV12-3 or TRBV12-4 to TRBJ2-1, with D perhaps TRBD1 or TRBD2 (5 bases each). The sequence was obtained from a human donor who donated a stem cell graft to a child with aplastic anemia. Specimen: PBMCs from the stem cell graft donor, collected from the stem cell graft. The CDR3, as DNA: TGTGCCAGCAGTTTGGGGACCGGACCCACCAATGAGCAGTTCTTC. Translation: CASSLGTGPTNEQFF.